Following are 26 T cell receptor beta chains from one sample sequenced in a study of glioma-infiltrating T cells after dendritic cell vaccination. Noted time point: after dendritic cell vaccination, including at tumor progression/relapse. Clones were read by immunoSEQ multiplex PCR, and TCRdb kept only the in-frame ones, dropping some. This sample has over 75,000 clones, with roughly four fifths found just once. This specimen was blood, taken after dendritic cell vaccination. The origin of the receptors is a human donor with glioblastoma.

This clone was observed a single time. The chain uses TRBV15 and TRBJ2-3, with D unclear. V was trimmed by 1 base and J by 6 bases, leaving 5 bases between them. Germline CDR1 is LNHNV and CDR2 is YYDKDF (reference sequence). The CDR3 loop spans 12 amino acids. The CDR3 nucleotides read TGTGCCACCAGCAGAGTCGCGGATACGCAGTATTTT. This sequence encodes CATSRVADTQYF.

This sequence joins TRBV5-4 and TRBJ2-2, with D possibly TRBD2 on 6 matching bases. The CDR3 is 16 residues long. Germline V CDR1 and CDR2: SGHNT, YYREEE (reference sequence). V gave up 6 bases and J gave up 0 bases, with 15 bases separating them. CDR3 coding DNA: TGTGCCAGCAATTCCCTTGGCGGGGCGAACACCGGGGAGCTGTTTTTT. It translates to CASNSLGGANTGELFF.

This clone turned up a few times. This rearrangement joins TRBV29-1 to TRBJ1-6; no definite D call. The CDR3 is made up of 12 amino acids. V shed 6 bases and J shed 6 bases, with 9 bases lying between them. Germline assignment: CDR1 SQVTM and CDR2 ANQGSEA. CDR3 nucleotide sequence: TGCAGCGTCGCCCTATTTAATTCACCCCTCCACTTT. It encodes CSVALFNSPLHF.

The V gene is TRBV6-5, the J gene TRBJ2-7; 10 nucleotides match TRBD1. CDR1 MNHEY and CDR2 SVGAGI come from the germline V gene. CDR3 length equals 13 residues. The trim removed 6 bases at V and 5 bases at J, leaving 4 bases unmatched. CDR3 DNA: TGTGCCAGCAGAAGACAGGGGGCGGACGAGCAGTACTTC. Its protein is CASRRQGADEQYF.

This clone was counted a few times. This CDR3 is also generated by other DNA sequences in the sample. V gene TRBV28 combines with J gene TRBJ1-4, with 10 bases identical to TRBD1. Germline V gene lookup returns CDR1 MDHEN and CDR2 SYDVKM. With 5 bases clipped from V and 8 bases from J, the junction kept 5 bases outside the gene matches. This CDR3 contains 14 residues. This CDR3 is CASSRTGGGEKLFF. The CDR3 coding sequence is TGTGCCAGCAGTCGGACAGGGGGTGGCGAAAAACTGTTTTTT.

The V gene is TRBV10-3, the J gene TRBJ1-1; 7 bases agree with TRBD1. Losses at the gene ends were 5 bases for V and 3 bases for J; bases not matched to a gene: 3. The germline V gene has CDR1 ENHRY and CDR2 SYGVKD. The CDR3 extends over 13 amino acids. CDR3 DNA: TGTGCCATCAGTAAGCAGGGGGACACTGAAGCTTTCTTT. As protein: CAISKQGDTEAFF.

The sample holds one count of this clone. The V and J genes are TRBV5-1 and TRBJ2-1, with 7 bases fitting TRBD2. The CDR3 spans 14 residues. Germline assignment: CDR1 SGHRS and CDR2 YFSETQ. The V gene end was trimmed by 4 bases and the J gene end by 4 bases; junction bases not matched to a gene: 5. This CDR3 reads CASSLSGVYNEQFF. For the CDR3, the DNA is TGCGCCAGCAGCCTGAGCGGGGTGTACAATGAGCAGTTCTTC.

The V gene is TRBV15, the J gene TRBJ1-1; a possible D gene is TRBD1 (6 bases). Germline CDR1 and CDR2: LNHNV and YYDKDF (reference sequence). The CDR3 extends over 16 amino acids. V lost 0 bases and J 3 bases, leaving 14 bases between the germline ends. The CDR3 nucleotides are TGTGCCACCAGCAGAGATCTTGGGGGCGGGTACACTGAAGCTTTCTTT. It encodes CATSRDLGGGYTEAFF.

The rearrangement uses TRBV6-1 and TRBJ2-7, with 9 bases that match TRBD1. J gave up 5 bases and V 6 bases, and 2 bases lay outside the gene matches. Germline CDR1 MNHNS, CDR2 SASEGT. The CDR3 covers 12 residues. CDR3 sequence reads: CASRDRGHEQYV. CDR3 in DNA: TGTGCCAGCAGGGACAGGGGCCACGAGCAGTACGTC.

This chain uses TRBV11-2 with TRBJ1-6; D unclear. The CDR3 sequence is 15 residues long. V gave up 6 bases and J gave up 7 bases, with 16 bases separating them. Germline loops: CDR1 SGHAT, CDR2 FQNNGV. The DNA for the CDR3 is TGTGCCAGCAGTTTTCATTCCGGTAGAAATTCACCCCTCCACTTT. Its protein is CASSFHSGRNSPLHF.

The chain combines TRBV5-8 with TRBJ1-5, with TRBD1 matching over 9 bases. This CDR3 is 14 amino acids long. After removal of 4 bases from V and 6 bases from J, the junction contained 5 bases not matched to a gene. The germline gives CDR1 SGHTS, CDR2 YDEGEE. CDR3 in DNA: TGTGCCAGCAGCGCGGACAGGGGCATTCAGCCCCAGCATTTT. Translating gives CASSADRGIQPQHF.

The CDR3 bases are TGTGCCAGCAGCGTACCCCCATGCGTATTTCGGGTCAAAAACATTCAGTACTTC. Amino acids: CASSVPPCVFRVKNIQYF. This chain links TRBV9 with TRBJ2-4, with unresolved D. This CDR3 has 18 residues. CDR1 is SGDLS, CDR2 YYNGEE, per germline. The V and J ends lost 1 base and 3 bases respectively, with 20 bases between them.

This clone has only one observation. V usage is TRBV7-9 and J usage is TRBJ2-3; weak D call: TRBD1 (5 bases). CDR3 size: 13 residues. CDR1 is SEHNR, CDR2 FQNEAQ, per germline (reference sequence). V lost 10 bases and J lost 8, with 19 bases in between. CDR3 coding DNA: TGTGCCATCGAAGGGGCGACTCACCTTACGCAGTATTTT. Translating it yields CAIEGATHLTQYF.

The V call is TRBV15, the J call TRBJ2-1, with 8 positions matching TRBD2. V was pared by 8 bases and J by 5 bases, with 11 bases of the junction left unmatched. In germline, CDR1 is LNHNV, CDR2 YYDKDF (reference sequence). CDR3 size: 15 residues. The CDR3 DNA reads as TGTGCCACCGATGGGGACGGGAGGGCCAACAATGAGCAGTTCTTC. It yields the protein CATDGDGRANNEQFF.

This chain links TRBV7-9 with TRBJ2-7; TRBD1 aligns across 8 bases. J was trimmed by 4 bases and V by 6 bases; bases with no gene match: 11. CDR3 length: 15 amino acids. Germline V gives CDR1 SEHNR, CDR2 FQNEAQ (reference sequence). The CDR3 is CASSPRTGRAYEQYF. In nucleotides, the CDR3 is TGTGCCAGCAGTCCCCGGACAGGGCGAGCGTACGAGCAGTACTTC.

This clone has only one observation. The chain combines TRBV19 with TRBJ1-5; the D gene is possibly TRBD1 (5 bases). The germline V and J ends were trimmed by 3 bases and 6 bases, with 9 bases remaining between them. This CDR3 contains 13 residues. Germline CDR1 reads LNHDA; CDR2 reads SQIVND (reference sequence). CDR3 residues: CASSMGGAQPQHF. The DNA of the CDR3 is TGTGCCAGTAGTATGGGGGGTGCTCAGCCCCAGCATTTT.

The V gene is TRBV7-2, the J gene TRBJ2-5, with D maybe TRBD2 (6 bases). With 1 base removed from V and 4 bases from J, the gap between germline ends came to 16 bases. This CDR3 has 16 residues. Germline loops: CDR1 SGHTA, CDR2 FQGNSA. CDR3 protein: CASSLGTTSLGETQYF. The CDR3 DNA follows: TGTGCCAGCAGCTTAGGGACTACTAGCCTCGGAGAGACCCAGTACTTC.

This chain joins TRBV19 and TRBJ1-1, with unresolved D. Trimming removed 1 base from V and 10 bases from J, with 16 bases in between. Germline V lookup: CDR1 LNHDA, CDR2 SQIVND (reference sequence). The CDR3 loop spans 14 amino acids. The DNA for the CDR3 is TGTGCCAGTAGTATAGTTTTAGCGGATCGGGGAGCTTTCTTT. It codes for CASSIVLADRGAFF.

The chain has TRBV9 and TRBJ1-2, with TRBD1 matching 7 bases. The junction had 15 bases not matched to a gene; V was cut back by 3 bases and J by 1 base. CDR3 length: 18 amino acids. Germline values: CDR1 SGDLS, CDR2 YYNGEE. The CDR3 bases are TGTGCCAGCAGCGACGCGGGGCAGGGGGTTAATGATAACTATGGCTACACCTTC. Amino acid sequence: CASSDAGQGVNDNYGYTF.

This chain connects TRBV6-5 to TRBJ2-7, with TRBD2 matching 7 bases. This CDR3 contains 14 residues. V lost 6 bases and J lost 2; bases outside the gene matches: 7. CDR1 and CDR2 from the germline V gene are MNHEY and SVGAGI. In DNA form, the CDR3 reads TGTGCCAGCAGGTCGACGGGAGGCACCTACGAGCAGTACGTC. It yields the protein CASRSTGGTYEQYV.

In the case of this clone: This CDR3 is also generated by other DNA sequences in the sample. The chain recombines TRBV5-1 with TRBJ1-2; perhaps TRBD1 as D (6 bases). Deletions cut 4 bases from V and 5 bases from J, with 9 bases between. Germline V gene lookup returns CDR1 SGHRS and CDR2 YFSETQ. The CDR3 extends over 12 amino acids. CDR3 loop: CASSPGDYGYTF. DNA for the CDR3: TGCGCCAGCAGCCCAGGGGATTATGGCTACACCTTC.

The gene calls are TRBV19 and TRBJ1-3; 7 positions match TRBD1. Germline CDR1 LNHDA, CDR2 SQIVND (reference sequence). The CDR3 loop spans 16 amino acids. Trimming cost V 5 bases and J 1 base; bases outside gene matches: 8. As DNA, the CDR3 is TGTGCCAGTAGTCTACAGGGGTTACTTTCTGGAAACACCATATATTTT. The encoded protein is CASSLQGLLSGNTIYF.

V usage is TRBV7-9 and J usage is TRBJ2-1, with D possibly matching TRBD2 (6 bases). This CDR3 has 15 amino acids. V lost 5 bases, J lost 4 bases, and 15 bases lay in between. Germline loops: CDR1 SEHNR, CDR2 FQNEAQ (reference sequence). This chain's CDR3 is CASSPETGDYNEQFF. CDR3 nucleotides: TGTGCCAGCAGCCCAGAGACGGGGGATTACAATGAGCAGTTCTTC.

The DNA of the CDR3 is TGCAGCGTTGAAGACACATCCTATGGCTACACCTTC. Protein: CSVEDTSYGYTF. The chain recombines TRBV29-1 with TRBJ1-2; D is undetermined. The ends were cut back, 0 bases at V and 4 bases at J, with 6 bases in the middle. Germline assignment: CDR1 SQVTM and CDR2 ANQGSEA. The CDR3 is 12 amino acids.

The V gene is TRBV18, the J gene TRBJ2-2, with TRBD1 identical over 7 bases. The germline gives CDR1 KGHSH, CDR2 LQKENI. J lost 4 bases, V lost 8 bases, and 10 bases had no gene match. The CDR3 runs to 15 residues. Written as DNA, the CDR3 is TGTGCCAGCCAGTGGGAGAGGGGGCGCACCGGGGAGCTGTTTTTT. Translation gives CASQWERGRTGELFF.

V is TRBV6-1 and J is TRBJ1-1; TRBD1 agrees at 9 bases. The CDR3 sequence is 17 residues long. CDR1 is MNHNS, CDR2 SASEGT, per germline. Trimming took 3 bases from V and 0 from J; bases not matched to a gene: 8. CDR3 sequence: CASSETTGGGMNTEAFF. The CDR3 DNA sequence: TGTGCCAGCAGTGAGACGACAGGGGGAGGAATGAACACTGAAGCTTTCTTT.